Listed below are T cell receptor beta chains from one sample, sequenced in a study of shared clonotypes between healthy human individuals. Sequencing was performed with immunoSEQ multiplex PCR; in TCRdb, only in-frame clones are kept and a portion is missing. The profile shows fewer than 700,000 clones, around 96% of them singletons. The sequencing input was naive CD8+ T cells sorted from blood. All receptors derive from a woman in her 30s in good health. Both conserved end residues are part of each CDR3. Fields, in order: V gene, J gene, CDR3 protein.

v_call: TRBV5-1
j_call: TRBJ2-7
cdr3_aa: CASSSGANPYEQYF

v_call: TRBV7-9
j_call: TRBJ1-2
cdr3_aa: CASSFVPGQGLMGYTF

v_call: TRBV7-9
j_call: TRBJ2-7
cdr3_aa: CASSPGGGYEQYF

v_call: TRBV21-1
j_call: TRBJ1-5
cdr3_aa: CASSKEQGVSHF

v_call: TRBV2
j_call: TRBJ2-7
cdr3_aa: CASSEEVTSGRGSYEQYF

v_call: TRBV19
j_call: TRBJ2-1
cdr3_aa: CASRSSSGVNNEQFF

v_call: TRBV27
j_call: TRBJ2-7
cdr3_aa: CASVERTGGEQYF

v_call: TRBV11-2
j_call: TRBJ1-2
cdr3_aa: CASSLGPGLDDGYTF

v_call: TRBV4-1
j_call: TRBJ2-5
cdr3_aa: CASSQDLTIQETQYF

v_call: TRBV10-3
j_call: TRBJ2-5
cdr3_aa: CAISESVSDIEPQETQYF

v_call: TRBV20-1
j_call: TRBJ1-1
cdr3_aa: CSARQREAFF

v_call: TRBV27
j_call: TRBJ1-2
cdr3_aa: CASSYKGAVYGYTF

v_call: TRBV25-1
j_call: TRBJ2-7
cdr3_aa: CASSGTSRYSYEQYF

v_call: TRBV7-9
j_call: TRBJ2-7
cdr3_aa: CASSAGGGGRSHEQYF

v_call: TRBV30
j_call: TRBJ2-7
cdr3_aa: CAWRPGHYSYEQYF

v_call: TRBV19
j_call: TRBJ2-1
cdr3_aa: CAASAGGGAYNEQFF

v_call: TRBV6-1
j_call: TRBJ1-5
cdr3_aa: CASSPALESNQPQHF